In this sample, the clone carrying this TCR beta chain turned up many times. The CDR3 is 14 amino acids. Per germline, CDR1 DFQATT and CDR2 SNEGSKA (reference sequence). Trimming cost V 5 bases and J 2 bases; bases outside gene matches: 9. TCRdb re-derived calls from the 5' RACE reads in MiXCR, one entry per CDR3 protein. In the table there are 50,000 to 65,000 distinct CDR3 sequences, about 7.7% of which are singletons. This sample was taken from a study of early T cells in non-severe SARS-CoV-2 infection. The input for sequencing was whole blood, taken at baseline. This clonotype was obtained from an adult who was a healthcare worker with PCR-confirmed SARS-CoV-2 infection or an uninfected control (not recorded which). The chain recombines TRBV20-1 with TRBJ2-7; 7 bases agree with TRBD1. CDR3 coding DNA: TGCAGTGCTGGATCGGGACAGTCCACCTACGAGCAGTACTTC. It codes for CSAGSGQSTYEQYF.